Listed here is a single TCR beta chain. The source of the sample is a study of patients and donors after allogeneic stem cell transplantation. Germline V gives CDR1 SGHTA, CDR2 FQGNSA. The CDR3 runs 12 residues. The V end was cut by 0 bases, the J end by 14 bases, with 13 bases between. TCRdb used MiXCR to reprocess the RT-PCR reads, holding one entry per CDR3 protein. This table has about a million distinct CDR3 sequences, roughly 18% appearing once. The source is a human donor who was either an allogeneic HSCT recipient or a stem cell or donor lymphocyte infusion donor (not recorded which). It is not recorded whose cells these are; they may come from a transplant donor. The material sequenced was blood, either unsorted or a sorted T cell fraction (not recorded which). The genes are TRBV7-2 and TRBJ1-1; possible D gene TRBD1, 6 bases. Written as DNA, the CDR3 is TGTGCCAGCAGCTTAGCCAGGGGTGCAAGCTTCTTT. Encoded protein: CASSLARGASFF.